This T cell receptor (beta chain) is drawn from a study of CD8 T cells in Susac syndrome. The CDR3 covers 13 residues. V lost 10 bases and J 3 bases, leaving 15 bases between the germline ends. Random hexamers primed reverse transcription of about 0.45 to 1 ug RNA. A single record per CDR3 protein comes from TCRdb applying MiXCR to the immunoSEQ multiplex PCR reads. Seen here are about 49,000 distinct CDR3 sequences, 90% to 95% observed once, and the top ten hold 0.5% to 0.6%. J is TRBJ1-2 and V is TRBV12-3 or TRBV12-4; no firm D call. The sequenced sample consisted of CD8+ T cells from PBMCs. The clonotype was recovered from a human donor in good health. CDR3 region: CATHGEGDYGYTF. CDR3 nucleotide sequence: TGTGCCACCCACGGGGAGGGAGACTATGGCTACACCTTC.